This T cell receptor beta chain was captured in a study of blood T cell repertoires in COVID-19. The overall study: There were acute and convalescent COVID-19 samples, and they came from the United States, Italy and Spain.

V dropped 0 bases and J dropped 5; count of bases not matched to a gene: 14. This CDR3 comprises 17 residues. Germline lookup yields CDR1 GTSNPN and CDR2 SVGIG (reference sequence). Method: immunoSEQ multiplex PCR; TCRdb's copy keeps in-frame clones and lacks some. The sample yields about 300,000 clones, about 90% seen once. This receptor was obtained from a woman in her 40s who had recovered from COVID-19. Sequenced: peripheral blood. The V call is TRBV30, the J call TRBJ2-7; 9 bases align to TRBD1. The CDR3: CAWSVLYSGQGINEQYF. The CDR3 nucleotides are TGTGCCTGGAGTGTACTCTATTCGGGACAGGGTATCAACGAGCAGTACTTC.